What follows is one TCR beta chain and its context. Its antigen is still unknown. The input lacks base qualities; no much larger clone sits a single base away. The donors were under 40 Caucasian individuals from Russia, aged roughly 6 to 90 years, who were systemically healthy. About 9.8 milliliters of peripheral blood were drawn from each donor into EDTA-treated Vacutainer tubes. Ficoll-Paque density-gradient centrifugation was used to isolate PBMCs, with at least 6.5 million per sample. Trizol reagent was used to extract total RNA from PBMCs, with at least 6 micrograms per sample. Naive CD45RAhigh/CD27high T cell percentages were measured by flow cytometry on a PBMC aliquot from every donor. The data were taken from a study of blood T cells in healthy people across ages (dated by TCRdb to between 2014 and 2016). General notes on the study: In model experiments, template switching captured about one uniquely barcoded TCR beta cDNA molecule for every two T cells. Age-related changes in TCR beta repertoire diversity were measured in the study by deep sequencing normalized with unique cDNA molecular identifiers. Four age groups were formed from the donors: young (average approximately 17 years), middle-aged (around 41), aged (approximately 60) and long-lived (more than 75). Two additional independent replicas of 1 million unique cDNA reads from the same blood draw were analyzed for two donors (one aged 18 to 30 and one aged 80 or older). Overall study outcomes, separate from this receptor: Donor CMV infection status was unknown, potentially confounding age-related changes in expanded clonotypes. Compared with the aged group, the long-lived group had more naive CD4+ T cells, fewer expanded clones and increased TCR diversity, a pattern suggesting age selection. Estimates of total diversity from one million sequenced T cells were regarded as lower bounds and underestimates. Observed TCR beta diversity correlated strongly with the percentage of naive T cells measured by flow cytometry. Observed TCR beta diversity per million T cells fell roughly linearly with age, and a significant reduction was already apparent by age approximately 40. Since profiling was done on bulk unsorted PBMCs, naive and antigen-experienced compartments could not be conclusively compared.

Libraries were made using 5' RACE. The sample was run on an Illumina HiSeq 2500. A second PCR of about 6 to 11 cycles was run with a J-beta primer mix and a sample-barcoded 5' primer. A template-switch 5' adaptor carrying 12 random nucleotides introduced a unique molecular identifier onto each TCR beta cDNA molecule. Each sample yielded at least 3 million CDR3-containing paired-end reads. All of the RNA was converted into first-strand cDNA using the Mint cDNA synthesis kit, with a TRBC-specific oligonucleotide serving as the primer. Following uracil-DNA glycosylase treatment, a first 18-cycle PCR with universal primers M1SS and BC2_uni_R was performed on all cDNA. As for how the authors treated the data: For normalization, 1 million high-quality reads were randomly selected from each sample, with every read carrying a distinct molecular identifier. Instead of being binned into consensus sequences, reads with shared molecular identifiers were discarded. CDR3 identification, clonotype clustering and error correction used MiTCR with a Q25 quality threshold and the strictest error-elimination algorithm. A nonparametric unseen species model with Euler transformation was used to estimate lower-bound total TCR beta diversity. TCRdb passed the public sequencing reads through fastp at Q25 and MiXCR, retaining productive beta sequences. A single entry per CDR3 protein holds the most common genes and DNA from its merged rows. What appears here as the V and J calls and clone size reflects TCRdb's work, not the paper's. A total of around 700,000 distinct CDR3 sequences appear in this sample, around 25% of them only once. Of the sample, more than 8% falls within the top ten clones.

The germline V gene (reference sequence) supplies CDR1 PRHDT and CDR2 FYEKMQ. The CDR3 starts with the cysteine, ends with the phenylalanine, and has 14 residues. The read is trimmed to its CDR3 DNA, 42 bases read in frame from base 1. From V the trimming removes 2 bases and from J it removes 11 bases, while the gene matches leave 11 bases of the junction unaccounted for. This same sample was also part of a study on T cells of mothers and their children. As that second paper reports: The donors were nine systemically healthy Caucasian individuals, made up of three mothers and their six children. cDNA synthesis consumed the entire amount of extracted RNA, loaded at around 1.4 ug RNA in each 15 ul reaction. Sample barcodes and 2-4 random nucleotides were added via the M1S primer in the second PCR. Over 8.5 million TCR beta CDR3 reads came from each mother, compared with a few million reads from each child. Thymic selection similarly shapes TCR recombination output in related and unrelated pairs, with minor effect from inherited differences. Normalized repertoire overlap was always found to be slightly, but never significantly, higher in related mother-child pairs than in unrelated mother-child pairs. No persistent microchimeric T cell clones were detected, at a sensitivity of approximately 90 clones per million clonotypes. To look for features that set related mother-child pairs apart from unrelated individuals, the researchers ran deep NGS to compare the TCR beta repertoires of mothers and children. On average, the children were approximately 11 +/- 4 years old, while the mothers were approximately 41 +/- 4 years old. After adapter ligation was performed with NEBNext reagents, the libraries were sequenced on an Illumina HiSeq 2000 with 100+100 nt paired-end reads. To prevent cross-contamination, the mother and child libraries were prepared a month apart and were sequenced in separate runs. Between roughly 450,000 and 2,200,000 distinct TCR beta clonotypes were identified per donor. Naive TCR beta clonotypes were estimated from low-frequency clonotypes matched to each donor's FACS-determined naive share, without sorting.

Here the chain combines TRBV13 and TRBJ2-5; 7 nucleotides in the junction match TRBD2. Sequenced sample: blood. The sequence derives from a boy aged 10-17 years in good health. The sequence in DNA is TGTGCCAGCAGCTTAAGTCTAGCGGCCGGTGAGCAGTACTTC. Protein translation: CASSLSLAAGEQYF.